This record covers a single T cell receptor (beta chain). The sample originates from a study of blood T cell repertoires in COVID-19. Study overall: Some COVID-19 samples were acute and others convalescent; all came from the United States, Italy and Spain. From T cells, B-cell-depleted T cells, or PBMCs came the material, which was cDNA or gDNA.

The authors' processing: Reference gene primers were amplified, and this amplification served to estimate nucleated cell counts. Measured with immunoSEQ multiplex PCR; TCRdb has only the in-frame clones, and not every one. That table furnishes V, J and clone size, whereas the DNA furnished D and trimming. This sample has 150,000 or so clones, with around 86% found just once. Germline V lookup: CDR1 SEHNR, CDR2 FQNEAQ (reference sequence). After removal of 5 bases from V and 4 bases from J, the junction contained 9 bases not matched to a gene. The CDR3 runs 16 residues. The clonotype originates from a man older than 75 with acute or convalescent COVID-19. Sequenced input: peripheral blood. The V gene is TRBV7-9, the J gene TRBJ1-5, with 9 bases matching TRBD1. Here the CDR3 DNA reads TGTGCCAGCAGCCGGGGGGACAGGGAATGGAATCAGCCCCAGCATTTT. This sequence encodes CASSRGDREWNQPQHF.